These T cell receptor beta chains were read from a single sample in a study of shared clonotypes between healthy human individuals. TCRdb's copy holds only in-frame clones and misses some; the assay was immunoSEQ multiplex PCR. The data contain 2,500,000 or so clones, about 92% of them seen just once; the ten biggest clones take up around 0.14%. The source material was naive CD4+ T cells sorted from blood. Receptor source: a man aged 18 to 29 in good health. The CDR3 runs from the conserved cysteine through the conserved F or W. D genes are given only for firm matches. Some rows have no size entry. The others give once, few or many, or a class for an expanded clone.

abundance	d_gene	v_gene	j_gene	CDR3aa	CDR3nt
-	-	TRBV28	TRBJ2-7	CASSPERYEQYF	TGTGCCAGCAGCCCTGAACGGTACGAGCAGTACTTC
-	TRBD1	TRBV4-2	TRBJ1-4	CASSPEGTAEKLFF	TGTGCCAGCAGCCCAGAAGGGACAGCTGAAAAACTGTTTTTT
-	-	TRBV7-9	TRBJ2-7	CASSPRDKYEQYF	TGTGCCAGCAGCCCCCGGGACAAATACGAGCAGTACTTC
-	TRBD2	TRBV5-4	TRBJ2-7	CASSLGLAGPTDEQYF	TGTGCCAGCAGCTTGGGACTAGCGGGGCCCACGGACGAGCAGTACTTC
-	TRBD1	TRBV2	TRBJ1-1	CASSQDRGPADEAFF	TGTGCCAGCAGTCAGGACAGGGGGCCGGCTGATGAAGCTTTCTTT
-	-	TRBV30	TRBJ2-5	CAWSGQPGTQYF	TGTGCCTGGAGTGGACAGCCCGGGACCCAGTACTTC
-	-	TRBV6-6	TRBJ1-2	CASSLSTGNYGYTF	TGTGCCAGCAGTCTATCGACAGGAAACTATGGCTACACCTTC
-	-	TRBV30	TRBJ1-1	CAWSGAGLNTEAFF	TGTGCCTGGAGTGGGGCAGGGCTGAACACTGAAGCTTTCTTT
-	-	TRBV7-2	TRBJ2-5	CASSYGGGTMISETQYF	TGTGCCAGCAGCTATGGAGGGGGGACTATGATTTCAGAGACCCAGTACTTC
-	TRBD2	TRBV4-1	TRBJ2-7	CASSPREAGEFSYEQYF	TGCGCCAGCAGCCCCCGAGAAGCGGGAGAGTTCTCCTACGAGCAGTACTTC
-	-	TRBV28	TRBJ2-7	CASQVLGYEQYF	TGTGCCAGCCAAGTTCTAGGGTACGAGCAGTACTTC
-	TRBD2	TRBV28	TRBJ2-5	CAGMVGLAEEETQYF	TGTGCCGGAATGGTGGGACTAGCGGAAGAAGAGACCCAGTACTTC
-	TRBD1	TRBV12-5	TRBJ1-3	CASGSGQGTSGNTIYF	TGTGCTAGTGGTTCAGGACAGGGGACCTCTGGAAACACCATATATTTT
-	-	TRBV30	TRBJ1-1	CAWSVQTANTEAFF	TGTGCCTGGAGTGTACAAACAGCCAACACTGAAGCTTTCTTT
-	-	TRBV6-1	TRBJ1-1	CASSGQVVNTEAFF	TGTGCCAGCAGTGGACAGGTCGTGAACACTGAAGCTTTCTTT
-	TRBD1	TRBV7-6	TRBJ2-7	CASSLGTGTGVHEQYF	TGTGCCAGCAGCTTAGGGACCGGGACAGGGGTCCACGAGCAGTACTTC
-	-	TRBV19	TRBJ2-6	CASSIRQGRLAGSSGANVLTF	TGTGCCAGTAGTATACGACAGGGGAGGTTAGCGGGGAGCTCTGGGGCCAACGTCCTGACTTTC
-	-	TRBV6-1	TRBJ1-2	CASSDHLGGALYGYTF	TGTGCCAGCAGTGACCACTTAGGGGGAGCATTATATGGCTACACCTTC
-	TRBD1	TRBV6-5	TRBJ2-2	CASSYRQGGWTGELFF	TGTGCCAGCAGTTACCGACAGGGCGGGTGGACCGGGGAGCTGTTTTTT
-	TRBD2	TRBV9	TRBJ2-1	CASSVGSGGYNEQFF	TGTGCCAGCAGCGTAGGTAGCGGGGGTTACAATGAGCAGTTCTTC
-	TRBD2	TRBV27	TRBJ2-1	CASSWGLAGFSEQFF	TGTGCCAGCAGTTGGGGACTAGCGGGATTTAGTGAGCAGTTCTTC
-	TRBD2	TRBV30	TRBJ2-7	CAWSVPPVAGTYEQYF	TGTGCCTGGAGTGTACCCCCCGTAGCGGGTACCTACGAGCAGTACTTC
few	-	TRBV5-1	TRBJ1-1	CASSLETMNTEAFF	TGCGCCAGCAGCTTGGAAACGATGAACACTGAAGCTTTCTTT
-	TRBD1	TRBV23-1	TRBJ2-7	CASSHRGTGGIYEQYF	TGCGCCAGCAGTCACCGAGGGACAGGGGGTATCTACGAGCAGTACTTC